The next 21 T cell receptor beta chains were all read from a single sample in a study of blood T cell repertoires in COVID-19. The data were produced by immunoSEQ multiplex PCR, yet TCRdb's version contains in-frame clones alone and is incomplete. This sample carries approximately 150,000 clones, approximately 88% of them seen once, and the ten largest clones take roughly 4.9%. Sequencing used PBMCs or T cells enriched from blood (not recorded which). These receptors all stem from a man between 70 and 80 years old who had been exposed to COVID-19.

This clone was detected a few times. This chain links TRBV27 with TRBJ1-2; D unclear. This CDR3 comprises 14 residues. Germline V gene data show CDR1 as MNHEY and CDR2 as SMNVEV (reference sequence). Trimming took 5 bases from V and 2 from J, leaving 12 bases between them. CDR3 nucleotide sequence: TGTGCCAGCAGTCCTCTGACGGGAAACTATGGCTACACCTTC. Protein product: CASSPLTGNYGYTF.

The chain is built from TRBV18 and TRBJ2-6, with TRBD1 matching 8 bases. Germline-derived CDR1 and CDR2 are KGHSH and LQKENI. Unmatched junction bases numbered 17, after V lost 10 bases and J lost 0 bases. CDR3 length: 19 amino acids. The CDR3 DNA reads TGTGCCACAAAGGGACAGGCCCATAAAAGGAGCTCTGGGGCCAACGTCCTGACTTTC. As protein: CATKGQAHKRSSGANVLTF.

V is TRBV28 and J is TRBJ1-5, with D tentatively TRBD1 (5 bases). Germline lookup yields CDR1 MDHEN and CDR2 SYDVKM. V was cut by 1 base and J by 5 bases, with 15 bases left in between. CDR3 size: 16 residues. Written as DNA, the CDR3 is TGTGCCAGCAGTTTATCCACCTATCAGGGATATCAGCCCCAGCATTTT. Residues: CASSLSTYQGYQPQHF.

The CDR3 here is CASSSPAGINGQAFF. The CDR3 nucleotides read TGTGCCAGCAGTTCCCCGGCAGGGATTAACGGTCAAGCTTTCTTT. The rearrangement joins TRBV28 to TRBJ1-1; TRBD1 is a possible D gene (5 bases). This CDR3 region has 15 residues. Trimming shortened V by 4 bases and J by 9 bases, and 21 bases separated the two germline ends. CDR1 and CDR2 (germline): MDHEN, SYDVKM.

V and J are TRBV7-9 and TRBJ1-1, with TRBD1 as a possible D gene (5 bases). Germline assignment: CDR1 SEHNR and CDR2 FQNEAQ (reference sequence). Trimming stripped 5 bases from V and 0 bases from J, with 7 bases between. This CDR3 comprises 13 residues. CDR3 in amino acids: CASSPTVNTEAFF. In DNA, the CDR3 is TGTGCCAGCAGCCCGACAGTGAACACTGAAGCTTTCTTT.

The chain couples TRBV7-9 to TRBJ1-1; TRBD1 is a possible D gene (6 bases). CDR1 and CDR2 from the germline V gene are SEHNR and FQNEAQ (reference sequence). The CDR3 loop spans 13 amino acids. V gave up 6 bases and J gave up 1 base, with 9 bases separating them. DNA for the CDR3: TGTGCCAGCAGTCGGACAGCGAACACTGAAGCTTTCTTT. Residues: CASSRTANTEAFF.

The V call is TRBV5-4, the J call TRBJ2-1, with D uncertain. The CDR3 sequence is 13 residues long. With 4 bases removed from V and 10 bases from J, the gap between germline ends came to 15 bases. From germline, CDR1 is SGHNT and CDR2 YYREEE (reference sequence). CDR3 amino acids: CASSTPQVREQFF. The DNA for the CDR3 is TGTGCCAGCAGCACCCCGCAGGTTAGGGAGCAGTTCTTC.

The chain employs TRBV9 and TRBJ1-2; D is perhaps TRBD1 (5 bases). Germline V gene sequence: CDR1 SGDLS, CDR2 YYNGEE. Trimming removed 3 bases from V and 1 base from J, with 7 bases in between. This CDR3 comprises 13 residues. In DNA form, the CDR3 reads TGTGCCAGCAGCGCGGGACTTAACTATGGCTACACCTTC. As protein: CASSAGLNYGYTF. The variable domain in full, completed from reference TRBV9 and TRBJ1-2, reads DSGVTQTPKHLITATGQRVTLRCSPRSGDLSVYWYQQSLDQGLQFLIQYYNGEERAKGNILERFSAQQFPDLHSELNLSSLELGDSALYFCASSAGLNYGYTFGSGTRLTVV.

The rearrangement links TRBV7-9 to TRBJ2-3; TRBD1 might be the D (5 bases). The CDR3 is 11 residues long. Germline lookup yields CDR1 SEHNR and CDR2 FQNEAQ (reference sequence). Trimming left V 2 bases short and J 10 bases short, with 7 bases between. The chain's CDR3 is CASSLQGSQYF. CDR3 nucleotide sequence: TGTGCCAGCAGCTTACAGGGATCGCAGTATTTT.

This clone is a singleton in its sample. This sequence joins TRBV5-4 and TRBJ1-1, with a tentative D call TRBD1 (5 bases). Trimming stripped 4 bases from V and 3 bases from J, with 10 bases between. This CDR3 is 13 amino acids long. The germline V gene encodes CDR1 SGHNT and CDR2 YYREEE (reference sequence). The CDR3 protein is CASSGGGDTEAFF. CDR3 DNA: TGTGCCAGCAGCGGGGGAGGCGACACTGAAGCTTTCTTT. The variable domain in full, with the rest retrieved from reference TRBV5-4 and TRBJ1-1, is ETGVTQSPTHLIKTRGQQVTLRCSSQSGHNTVSWYQQALGQGPQFIFQYYREEENGRGNFPPRFSGLQFPNYSSELNVNALELDDSALYLCASSGGGDTEAFFGQGTRLTVV.

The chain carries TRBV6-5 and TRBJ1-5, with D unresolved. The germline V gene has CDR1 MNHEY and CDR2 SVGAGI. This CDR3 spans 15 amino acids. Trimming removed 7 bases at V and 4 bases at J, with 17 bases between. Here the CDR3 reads CASKAGNRWNQPQHF. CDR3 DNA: TGTGCCAGCAAAGCCGGGAACAGATGGAATCAGCCCCAGCATTTT.

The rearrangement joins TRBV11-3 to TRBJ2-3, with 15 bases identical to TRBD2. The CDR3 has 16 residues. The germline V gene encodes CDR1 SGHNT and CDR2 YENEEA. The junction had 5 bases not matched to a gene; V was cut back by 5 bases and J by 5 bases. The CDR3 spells CASSQGLAGGGDTQYF. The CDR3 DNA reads TGTGCCAGCAGCCAGGGACTAGCGGGAGGCGGAGATACGCAGTATTTT.

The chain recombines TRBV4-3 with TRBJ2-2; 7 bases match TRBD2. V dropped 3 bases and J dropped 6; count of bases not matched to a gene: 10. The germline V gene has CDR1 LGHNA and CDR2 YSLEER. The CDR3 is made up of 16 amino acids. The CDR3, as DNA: TGCGCCAGCAGCCAGGAAGGCGGGAGAGCTTCCGGGGAGCTGTTTTTT. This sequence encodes CASSQEGGRASGELFF.

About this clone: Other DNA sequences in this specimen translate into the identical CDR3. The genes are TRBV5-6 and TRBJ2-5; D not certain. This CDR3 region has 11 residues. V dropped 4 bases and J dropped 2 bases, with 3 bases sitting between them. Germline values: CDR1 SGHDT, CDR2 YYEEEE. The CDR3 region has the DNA TGTGCCAGCAGCCTGCAAGAGACCCAGTACTTC. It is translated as CASSLQETQYF. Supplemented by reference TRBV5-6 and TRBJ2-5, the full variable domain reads DAGVTQSPTHLIKTRGQQVTLRCSPKSGHDTVSWYQQALGQGPQFIFQYYEEEERQRGNFPDRFSGHQFPNYSSELNVNALLLGDSALYLCASSLQETQYFGPGTRLLVL.

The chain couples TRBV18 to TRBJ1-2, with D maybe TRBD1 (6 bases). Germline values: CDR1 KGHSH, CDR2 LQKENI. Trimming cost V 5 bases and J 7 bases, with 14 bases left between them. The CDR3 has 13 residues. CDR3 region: CASSSTGLGGYTF. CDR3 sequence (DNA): TGTGCCAGCTCATCCACAGGGCTGGGTGGCTACACCTTC. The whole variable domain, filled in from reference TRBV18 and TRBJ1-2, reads NAGVMQNPRHLVRRRGQEARLRCSPMKGHSHVYWYRQLPEEGLKFMVYLQKENIIDESGMPKERFSAEFPKEGPSILRIQQVVRGDSAAYFCASSSTGLGGYTFGSGTRLTVV.

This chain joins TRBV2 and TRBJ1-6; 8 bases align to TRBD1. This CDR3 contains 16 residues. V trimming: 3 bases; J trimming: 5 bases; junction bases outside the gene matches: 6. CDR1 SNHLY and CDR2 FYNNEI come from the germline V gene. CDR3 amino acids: CASSERTGTNNSPLHF. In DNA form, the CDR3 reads TGTGCCAGCAGTGAGAGGACAGGGACCAATAATTCACCCCTCCACTTT.

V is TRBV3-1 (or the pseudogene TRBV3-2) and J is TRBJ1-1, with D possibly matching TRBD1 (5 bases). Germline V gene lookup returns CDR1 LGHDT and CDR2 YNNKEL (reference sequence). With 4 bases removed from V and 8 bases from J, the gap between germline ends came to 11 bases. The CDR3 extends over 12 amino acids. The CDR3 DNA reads TGTGCCAGCAGCCCCCCGACAGCGGAAGCTTTCTTT. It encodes CASSPPTAEAFF.

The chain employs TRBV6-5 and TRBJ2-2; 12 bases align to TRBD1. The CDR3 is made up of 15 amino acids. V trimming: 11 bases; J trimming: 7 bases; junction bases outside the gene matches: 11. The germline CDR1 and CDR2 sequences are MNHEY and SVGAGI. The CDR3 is CARATGQGAGGELFF. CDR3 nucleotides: TGTGCCCGAGCAACGGGACAGGGGGCTGGCGGGGAGCTGTTTTTT.

The DNA for the CDR3 is TGTGCCACCAGGGGGGCTAGCGGGAGGTCCACAGATACGCAGTATTTT. Protein sequence: CATRGASGRSTDTQYF. The chain uses TRBV27 and TRBJ2-3, with 11 bases lining up with TRBD2. Trimming took 10 bases from V and 2 from J; bases not matched to a gene: 11. CDR1 is MNHEY and CDR2 is SMNVEV in the germline V gene (reference sequence). The CDR3 length is 16 residues.

The CDR3 sequence: CASRLNQAQYF. The CDR3 coding sequence is TGTGCCAGCCGGTTGAACCAGGCCCAGTACTTC. The rearrangement joins TRBV28 to TRBJ2-5; D remains unclear. The germline CDR1 and CDR2 sequences are MDHEN and SYDVKM. The CDR3 runs to 11 residues. V dropped 8 bases and J dropped 9 bases, with 13 bases sitting between them.

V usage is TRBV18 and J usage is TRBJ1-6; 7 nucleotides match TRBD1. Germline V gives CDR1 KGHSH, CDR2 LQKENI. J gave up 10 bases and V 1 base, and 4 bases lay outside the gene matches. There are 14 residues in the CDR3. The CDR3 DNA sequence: TGTGCCAGCTCACCACGACAGGGTGACTCACCCCTCCACTTT. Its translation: CASSPRQGDSPLHF.